Following are 26 T cell receptor beta chains from one sample sequenced in a study of blood T cell repertoires in COVID-19. Assay: immunoSEQ multiplex PCR; the TCRdb copy retains only in-frame clones and omits some. Of about 140,000 clones in the sample, about 85% are singletons; the top ten hold 1.5% to 2%. What was sequenced was peripheral blood. These receptors came from a human donor in a cohort sampled during active COVID-19.

As for this clone: This same CDR3 is encoded by further DNA sequences in the sample. The gene calls are TRBV29-1 and TRBJ2-1; the match to TRBD1 covers 11 bases. There are 15 residues in the CDR3. V was clipped by 6 bases and J by 0 bases; unmatched bases: 4. In germline, CDR1 is SQVTM, CDR2 ANQGSEA. The CDR3 coding sequence is TGCAGCGTCGGGACAGGGGGGAGCTCCTACAATGAGCAGTTCTTC. Encoded protein: CSVGTGGSSYNEQFF.

This clone was seen only a few times. The chain recombines TRBV28 with TRBJ1-5; D gene ambiguous. The CDR3 is 15 residues long. Germline V gene data show CDR1 as MDHEN and CDR2 as SYDVKM. V lost 6 bases and J lost 4, with 16 bases in between. The CDR3 is CASSPFLTVNQPQHF. In DNA form, the CDR3 reads TGTGCCAGCAGCCCTTTTTTGACTGTAAATCAGCCCCAGCATTTT.

This clone was observed at least ten times. Additional DNA sequences in this sample encode the identical CDR3. This chain joins TRBV18 and TRBJ1-1; D unclear. The CDR3 loop spans 13 amino acids. V gave up 1 base and J gave up 5 bases, with 8 bases separating them. CDR1 KGHSH and CDR2 LQKENI come from the germline V gene. CDR3 loop: CASSPQGDTEAFF. The CDR3 DNA is TGTGCCAGCTCACCACAGGGAGATACTGAAGCTTTCTTT.

This rearrangement joins TRBV28 to TRBJ2-7; 7 bases are a match to TRBD1. The germline V gene encodes CDR1 MDHEN and CDR2 SYDVKM. The V and J ends lost 6 bases and 1 base, in that order; junction bases with no gene match: 9. The CDR3 is 15 residues long. CDR3 DNA sequence: TGTGCCAGCAGCCTGGGACAGTACCCTTCCTACGAGCAGTACTTC. This encodes CASSLGQYPSYEQYF. The full variable domain, in which reference TRBV28 and TRBJ2-7 provide the parts outside the CDR3, is DVKVTQSSRYLVKRTGEKVFLECVQDMDHENMFWYRQDPGLGLRLIYFSYDVKMKEKGDIPEGYSVSREKKERFSLILESASTNQTSMYLCASSLGQYPSYEQYFGPGTRLTVT.

A few counts support this clone. CDR3 sequence reads: CASSLSGRDNEQFF. The CDR3, as DNA: TGTGCCAGCAGCCTAAGCGGGAGGGACAATGAGCAGTTCTTC. The genes are TRBV3-1 (or the pseudogene TRBV3-2) and TRBJ2-1, with 10 bases aligning to TRBD2. Germline lookup yields CDR1 LGHDT and CDR2 YNNKEL (reference sequence). The CDR3 is 14 residues long. Trimming at V came to 4 bases and at J to 5 bases, leaving 2 bases not matched to a gene.

V is TRBV29-1 and J is TRBJ2-3; 8 bases are a match to TRBD1. The CDR3 consists of 17 residues. V was clipped by 5 bases and J by 0 bases; unmatched bases: 13. Per germline, CDR1 SQVTM and CDR2 ANQGSEA. The chain's CDR3 is CSVSQEQGDPSTDTQYF. The CDR3 bases are TGCAGCGTTTCCCAAGAACAGGGGGACCCTAGCACAGATACGCAGTATTTT.

The V gene is TRBV28, the J gene TRBJ2-3; 12 bases line up with TRBD1. J was trimmed by 8 bases and V by 3 bases; bases with no gene match: 6. There are 15 residues in the CDR3. Looked up from germline, CDR1 is MDHEN and CDR2 is SYDVKM. The chain's CDR3 is CASSFPGQGAGTQYF. The CDR3 nucleotides read TGTGCCAGCAGTTTTCCGGGACAGGGGGCCGGTACGCAGTATTTT.

The chain links TRBV7-2 to TRBJ2-1, with TRBD1 matching over 8 bases. Germline trimming cut 1 base from V and 7 bases from J; bases unmatched to any gene: 12. Germline V CDR1 and CDR2: SGHTA, FQGNSA. CDR3 length equals 17 residues. CDR3 region: CASSLGFATGDLNEQFF. CDR3 nucleotide sequence: TGTGCCAGCAGCTTAGGGTTCGCGACAGGGGATCTAAATGAGCAGTTCTTC.

The chain employs TRBV28 and TRBJ2-7, with TRBD1 matching 10 bases. The V segment lost 5 bases and the J segment 2 bases; nucleotides outside the gene matches: 3. CDR3 size: 14 residues. Germline loops: CDR1 MDHEN, CDR2 SYDVKM. The CDR3 sequence: CASSDRGPAYEQYF. The CDR3 DNA reads as TGTGCCAGCAGTGACAGGGGGCCCGCCTACGAGCAGTACTTC. The full variable domain, completed using reference TRBV28 and TRBJ2-7, is DVKVTQSSRYLVKRTGEKVFLECVQDMDHENMFWYRQDPGLGLRLIYFSYDVKMKEKGDIPEGYSVSREKKERFSLILESASTNQTSMYLCASSDRGPAYEQYFGPGTRLTVT.

The chain combines TRBV7-9 with TRBJ1-3; no definite D call. There are 12 residues in the CDR3. Trimming took off 6 bases at V and 4 bases at J, with 7 bases between the two ends. The germline V gene encodes CDR1 SEHNR and CDR2 FQNEAQ (reference sequence). In nucleotides, the CDR3 is TGTGCCAGCAGTTTCCTCGGAAACACCATATATTTT. This encodes CASSFLGNTIYF.

The V gene is TRBV28, the J gene TRBJ2-7; 7 positions agree with TRBD2. CDR1 and CDR2 (germline): MDHEN, SYDVKM. The CDR3 is made up of 15 amino acids. V lost 6 bases, J lost 3 bases, and 11 bases stayed unmatched. CDR3: CASSSPRLAVYEQYF. Written as DNA, the CDR3 is TGTGCCAGCAGCTCCCCGAGGCTAGCGGTCTACGAGCAGTACTTC.

In this sample, this clone turned up a few times. V usage is TRBV6-1 and J usage is TRBJ1-2; 8 bases are shared with TRBD1. Losses at the gene ends were 2 bases for V and 5 bases for J; bases not matched to a gene: 7. Per germline, CDR1 MNHNS and CDR2 SASEGT. The CDR3 runs to 15 residues. CDR3 amino acids: CASSEFGQGIYGYTF. As DNA, the CDR3 is TGTGCCAGCAGTGAATTTGGACAGGGAATTTATGGCTACACCTTC.

The table lists this clone with a count of one. This rearrangement joins TRBV6-5 to TRBJ2-3, with TRBD2 matching over 9 bases. Germline-derived CDR1 and CDR2 are MNHEY and SVGAGI. V dropped 5 bases and J dropped 5; count of bases not matched to a gene: 8. The CDR3 loop spans 15 amino acids. The CDR3 is CASSPLAGKRDTQYF. In nucleotides, the CDR3 is TGTGCCAGCAGTCCCCTAGCGGGAAAAAGAGATACGCAGTATTTT.

This clone showed up just a few times. V is TRBV6-6 and J is TRBJ2-7; 10 bases are shared with TRBD2. The CDR3 runs to 13 residues. The germline CDR1 and CDR2 sequences are MNHNY and SVGAGI (reference sequence). V shed 8 bases, J shed 4 bases, and the junction held 5 bases outside the gene matches. The CDR3 DNA sequence: TGTGCCAGCTCCGGGACTAGCGCTTACGAGCAGTACTTC. Its translation is CASSGTSAYEQYF.

The rearrangement uses TRBV18 and TRBJ2-2, with TRBD2 identical over 7 bases. V was pared by 4 bases and J by 4 bases, with 3 bases of the junction left unmatched. This CDR3 comprises 14 residues. Germline CDR1 and CDR2: KGHSH and LQKENI. The CDR3 region is CASSRAGFTGELFF. As DNA, the CDR3 is TGTGCCAGCTCACGAGCGGGGTTCACCGGGGAGCTGTTTTTT.

CDR3: CASSLVFSGGYNEQFF. For the CDR3, the DNA is TGTGCCAGCAGCTTAGTCTTCAGCGGGGGATACAATGAGCAGTTCTTC. The chain couples TRBV7-2 to TRBJ2-1, with TRBD2 matching 8 bases. This CDR3 spans 16 amino acids. Germline-derived CDR1 and CDR2 are SGHTA and FQGNSA. Trimming took 1 base from V and 4 from J; bases not matched to a gene: 6. The whole variable domain, remainder taken from reference TRBV7-2 and TRBJ2-1, is GAGVSQSPSNKVTEKGKDVELRCDPISGHTALYWYRQSLGQGLEFLIYFQGNSAPDKSGLPSDRFSAERTGGSVSTLTIQRTQQEDSAVYLCASSLVFSGGYNEQFFGPGTRLTVL.

The chain couples TRBV29-1 to TRBJ1-1, with D possibly TRBD1 on 6 matching bases. The V and J ends lost 6 bases and 1 base respectively, with 9 bases between them. The CDR3 runs to 12 residues. Germline values: CDR1 SQVTM, CDR2 ANQGSEA. Here the CDR3 DNA reads TGCAGCGTCCTGGACAGGAACACTGAAGCTTTCTTT. It specifies CSVLDRNTEAFF.

The genes are TRBV3-1 (or the pseudogene TRBV3-2) and TRBJ1-5; D gene ambiguous. Germline CDR1 is LGHDT and CDR2 is YNNKEL (reference sequence). The CDR3 runs 14 residues. Deletions cut 1 base from V and 5 bases from J, with 9 bases between. CDR3 DNA sequence: TGTGCCAGCAGCCAAGGGCCCTTGTATCAGCCCCAGCATTTT. Protein: CASSQGPLYQPQHF.

The chain combines TRBV3-1 (or the pseudogene TRBV3-2) with TRBJ1-5; TRBD1 agrees at 7 bases. Trimming took 2 bases from V and 4 from J; bases not matched to a gene: 5. In germline, CDR1 is LGHDT, CDR2 YNNKEL (reference sequence). The CDR3 runs 15 residues. The CDR3 region has the DNA TGTGCCAGCAGCCAAACCAGGGGGTCAAATCAGCCCCAGCATTTT. This sequence encodes CASSQTRGSNQPQHF.

Concerning this clone: The same CDR3 can be traced to other DNA sequences in this sample. The chain carries TRBV7-2 and TRBJ2-3; D remains unclear. The length of the CDR3 is 11 residues. The germline V and J ends were trimmed by 3 bases and 5 bases, with 3 bases remaining between them. Germline loops: CDR1 SGHTA, CDR2 FQGNSA. The CDR3 region is CASSFRDTQYF. Written as DNA, the CDR3 is TGTGCCAGCAGCTTTAGAGATACGCAGTATTTT.

The table lists this clone with a count of one. The CDR3 loop reads CASSRTGGEETQYF. The CDR3 DNA sequence: TGTGCCAGCAGCAGGACAGGGGGGGAAGAGACCCAGTACTTC. The chain uses TRBV7-8 and TRBJ2-5; 10 positions agree with TRBD1. The CDR3 length is 14 residues. V gave up 5 bases and J gave up 3 bases; unmatched junction bases: 3. Germline assignment: CDR1 SGHVS and CDR2 FQNEAQ.

The CDR3 protein is CASSDRTSSYEQYF. The CDR3 DNA is TGTGCCAGCAGTGACCGAACTAGCTCCTACGAGCAGTACTTC. The rearrangement links TRBV25-1 to TRBJ2-7, with a tentative D call TRBD2 (5 bases). Germline values: CDR1 MGHDK, CDR2 SYGVNS. CDR3 size: 14 residues. V was trimmed by 3 bases and J by 0 bases, leaving 9 bases between them.

This rearrangement joins TRBV7-6 to TRBJ2-5; D is perhaps TRBD1 (5 bases). V was cut by 2 bases and J by 0 bases, with 13 bases left in between. Germline CDR1 is SGHVS and CDR2 is FNYEAQ. The CDR3 totals 16 residues. CDR3 coding DNA: TGTGCCAGCAGCTTATGGCAGGGCACGTACCAAGAGACCCAGTACTTC. Translated, it gives CASSLWQGTYQETQYF.

The gene calls are TRBV7-9 and TRBJ2-1, with TRBD2 matching over 11 bases. CDR1 SEHNR and CDR2 FQNEAQ come from the germline V gene (reference sequence). This CDR3 region has 17 residues. Trimming removed 5 bases from V and 0 bases from J; junction bases left unmatched: 6. CDR3 DNA: TGTGCCAGCAGCCCCCCGGGACTAGCGGTCTCCTACAATGAGCAGTTCTTC. This encodes CASSPPGLAVSYNEQFF.

This clone was observed a single time. DNA for the CDR3: TGTGCCAGCAGCCACAGGGGGCCTAACTATGGCTACACCTTC. It codes for CASSHRGPNYGYTF. The rearrangement links TRBV7-9 to TRBJ1-2; 9 nucleotides agree with TRBD1. The CDR3 extends over 14 amino acids. CDR1 is SEHNR, CDR2 FQNEAQ, per germline (reference sequence). Unmatched junction bases numbered 1, after V lost 5 bases and J lost 0 bases.

The CDR3 loop is CASSPPVVGAGGREGYTF. The CDR3 nucleotides are TGTGCCAGCTCACCACCGGTCGTCGGGGCAGGGGGACGAGAAGGCTACACCTTC. J is TRBJ1-2 and V is TRBV18; 7 bases line up with TRBD1. The germline V gene encodes CDR1 KGHSH and CDR2 LQKENI. The CDR3 totals 18 residues. The ends lost 0 bases at V and 8 bases at J; junction bases unmatched: 18.